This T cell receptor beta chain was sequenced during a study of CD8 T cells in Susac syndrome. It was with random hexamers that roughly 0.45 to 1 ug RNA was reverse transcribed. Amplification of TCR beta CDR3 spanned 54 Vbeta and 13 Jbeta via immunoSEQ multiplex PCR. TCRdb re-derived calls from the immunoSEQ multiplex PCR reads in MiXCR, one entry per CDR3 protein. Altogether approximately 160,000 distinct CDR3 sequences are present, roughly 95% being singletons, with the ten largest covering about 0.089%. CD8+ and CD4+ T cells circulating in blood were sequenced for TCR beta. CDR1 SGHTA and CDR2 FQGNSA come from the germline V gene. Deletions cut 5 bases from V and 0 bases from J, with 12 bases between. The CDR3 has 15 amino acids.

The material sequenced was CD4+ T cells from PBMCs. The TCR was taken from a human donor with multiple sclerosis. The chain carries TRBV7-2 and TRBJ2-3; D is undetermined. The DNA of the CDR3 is TGTGCCAGCAGCCGAATCGGCGATAGCACAGATACGCAGTATTTT. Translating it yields CASSRIGDSTDTQYF. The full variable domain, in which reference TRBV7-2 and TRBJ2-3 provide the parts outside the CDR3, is GAGVSQSPSNKVTEKGKDVELRCDPISGHTALYWYRQSLGQGLEFLIYFQGNSAPDKSGLPSDRFSAERTGGSVSTLTIQRTQQEDSAVYLCASSRIGDSTDTQYFGPGTRLTVL.